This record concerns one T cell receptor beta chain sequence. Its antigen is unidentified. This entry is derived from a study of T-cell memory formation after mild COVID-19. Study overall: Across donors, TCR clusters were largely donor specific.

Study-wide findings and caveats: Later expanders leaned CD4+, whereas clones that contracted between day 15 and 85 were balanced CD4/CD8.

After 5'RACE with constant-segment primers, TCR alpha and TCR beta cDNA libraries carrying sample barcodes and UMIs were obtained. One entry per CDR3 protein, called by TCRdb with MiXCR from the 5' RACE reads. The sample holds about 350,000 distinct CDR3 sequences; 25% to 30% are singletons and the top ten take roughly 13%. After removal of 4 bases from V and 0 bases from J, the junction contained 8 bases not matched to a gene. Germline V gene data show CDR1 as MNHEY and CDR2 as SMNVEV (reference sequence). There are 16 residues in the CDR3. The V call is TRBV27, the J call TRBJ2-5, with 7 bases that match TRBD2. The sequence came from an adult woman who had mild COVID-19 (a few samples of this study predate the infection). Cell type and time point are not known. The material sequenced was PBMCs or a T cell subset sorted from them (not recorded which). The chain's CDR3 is CASSWSGAGDQETQYF. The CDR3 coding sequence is TGTGCCAGCAGTTGGAGTGGTGCGGGAGACCAAGAGACCCAGTACTTC.